Included here is one TCR beta chain sequence, with context. This sample is drawn from a study of blood T cell repertoires in COVID-19. Repertoires were generated with immunoSEQ multiplex PCR, while TCRdb's copy carries only in-frame clones and drops some. The sample shows roughly 3,600 clones, roughly 70% of them seen only once. The source is a human donor in a cohort sampled during active COVID-19. The sequenced sample consisted of peripheral blood.

In DNA, the CDR3 is TGTGCCAGCAGCCCCGGGACAGGGCCGAGGTACGAGCAGTACTTC. Protein sequence: CASSPGTGPRYEQYF. The gene calls are TRBV27 and TRBJ2-7, with 9 positions matching TRBD1. J gave up 4 bases and V 6 bases, and 10 bases lay outside the gene matches. Per the germline V gene, CDR1 is MNHEY and CDR2 is SMNVEV (reference sequence). The CDR3 length is 15 residues.